This T cell receptor beta chain was identified in a study of CD8+ T cells in alopecia areata. Whole-study results and caveats: Just one nonresponder means the tie between baseline CD8+ expansion and response stays uncertain. Across lesional scalp, and particularly alopecia totalis/universalis, clonality surpassed that of normal scalp.

Germline-derived CDR1 and CDR2 are MNHNY and SVGAGI (reference sequence). V gave up 0 bases and J gave up 1 base, with 5 bases separating them. The CDR3 runs 14 residues. Extracted RNA was reverse transcribed, and the resulting cDNA served as sequencing template. TCRdb's table, derived via immunoSEQ multiplex PCR, lists solely in-frame clones and lacks some. The top ten hold 5.5% to 6% of the sample, which has approximately 190,000 clones, about 62% seen once. Noted treatment: oral pan-JAK inhibitor, 5-10 mg twice daily. Of note for this clone: Its antigen is as yet unknown.

The TCR originated in a human donor with alopecia areata. J is TRBJ2-3 and V is TRBV6-6; D is uncertain. The sequencing here drew on CD4+ T cells sorted from blood, taken at week 24, from a patient treated with tofacitinib. CDR3 amino acids: CASSYSERTDTQYF. DNA of the CDR3: TGTGCCAGCAGTTACTCGGAGCGCACAGATACGCAGTATTTT.